This passage covers 28 T cell receptor beta chains from one sample sequenced in a study of blood T cell repertoires in COVID-19. The table came from immunoSEQ multiplex PCR; TCRdb's copy has only in-frame clones and leaves some out. The sample includes approximately 260,000 clones, about nine tenths of them seen just once. Sequenced input: PBMCs or T cells enriched from blood (not recorded which). The origin of the receptors is a woman aged 18-29 years who had recovered from COVID-19.

This clone appeared once. The rearrangement uses TRBV18 and TRBJ1-2; D unclear. The V gene's germline CDR1 is KGHSH and CDR2 LQKENI. V dropped 0 bases and J dropped 7 bases, with 12 bases sitting between them. This CDR3 region has 14 residues. In DNA, the CDR3 is TGTGCCAGCTCACCACCGTCAGGTCCCGGTGGCTACACCTTC. This sequence encodes CASSPPSGPGGYTF. Full variable domain (missing parts from reference TRBV18 and TRBJ1-2): NAGVMQNPRHLVRRRGQEARLRCSPMKGHSHVYWYRQLPEEGLKFMVYLQKENIIDESGMPKERFSAEFPKEGPSILRIQQVVRGDSAAYFCASSPPSGPGGYTFGSGTRLTVV.

In the case of this clone: The identical CDR3 is also encoded by other nucleotide sequences in the sample. This chain connects TRBV7-9 to TRBJ2-1; no definite D call. Trimming left V 3 bases short and J 5 bases short, with 5 bases between. Germline V gene sequence: CDR1 SEHNR, CDR2 FQNEAQ (reference sequence). The CDR3 length is 12 residues. This CDR3 reads CASSLRDNEQFF. The CDR3 DNA sequence: TGTGCCAGCAGCTTGCGTGACAATGAGCAGTTCTTC.

Note on this clone: An end of the junction differs from the germline gene, which may be a read error. This chain links TRBV7-7 with TRBJ2-1; D may be TRBD2 (5 bases). The CDR3 contains 12 residues. Per the germline V gene, CDR1 is SSHAT and CDR2 is FNYEAQ (reference sequence). The CDR3 bases are TGTGCTAGCAGCTCCTCCCGGGGTGAGCAGTTCTTC. Protein: CASSSSRGEQFF.

The gene calls are TRBV20-1 and TRBJ1-2; D unclear. The CDR3 is 13 amino acids. Germline values: CDR1 DFQATT, CDR2 SNEGSKA (reference sequence). The V end lost 3 bases, the J end lost 0 bases, and 8 bases lay between the germline ends. In DNA, the CDR3 is TGCAGTGCTAGTTTCAGGCCTAACTATGGCTACACCTTC. Amino acid sequence: CSASFRPNYGYTF.

This rearrangement joins TRBV18 to TRBJ1-5, with TRBD1 matching 7 bases. Germline V gene data show CDR1 as KGHSH and CDR2 as LQKENI. There are 15 residues in the CDR3. The J segment lost 2 bases and the V segment lost 6 bases, leaving 7 bases of the junction unmatched. Written as DNA, the CDR3 is TGTGCCAGCTCGCGAGGGGGCGGGGGCAATCAGCCCCAGCATTTT. Translated: CASSRGGGGNQPQHF.

The V and J genes are TRBV5-6 and TRBJ2-2; the D gene is possibly TRBD1 (6 bases). CDR3 length: 13 amino acids. Trimming took off 4 bases at V and 5 bases at J, with 9 bases between the two ends. Per the germline V gene, CDR1 is SGHDT and CDR2 is YYEEEE. The CDR3 region is CASSIQGTGELFF. CDR3 bases: TGTGCCAGCAGCATCCAGGGGACCGGGGAGCTGTTTTTT.

The rearrangement joins TRBV7-2 to TRBJ2-7; D might be TRBD1 (6 bases). Germline CDR1 reads SGHTA; CDR2 reads FQGNSA. Trimming took 5 bases from V and 0 from J, leaving 23 bases between them. There are 18 residues in the CDR3. CDR3 sequence reads: CASSLGGGGRLSSYEQYF. The CDR3, as DNA: TGTGCCAGCAGCCTCGGTGGTGGGGGCCGTCTTAGCTCCTACGAGCAGTACTTC.

The V and J genes are TRBV5-1 and TRBJ1-4; perhaps TRBD1 as D (6 bases). Trimming stripped 6 bases from V and 5 bases from J, with 17 bases between. The CDR3 length is 15 residues. Germline V gene lookup returns CDR1 SGHRS and CDR2 YFSETQ. CDR3 loop: CASTRVGQGNEKLFF. CDR3 DNA sequence: TGCGCCAGCACCCGAGTCGGCCAGGGGAATGAAAAACTGTTTTTT.

This clone was observed a few times. The chain recombines TRBV5-1 with TRBJ2-2; D may be TRBD1 (6 bases). The CDR3 extends over 14 amino acids. V lost 5 bases, J lost 1 base, and 9 bases lay in between. CDR1 and CDR2 from the germline V gene are SGHRS and YFSETQ. The DNA for the CDR3 is TGCGCCAGCAGGGAGACAGGGAACACCGGGGAGCTGTTTTTT. Amino acid sequence: CASRETGNTGELFF.

The chain employs TRBV13 and TRBJ1-5, with 7 positions matching TRBD1. Per germline, CDR1 PRHDT and CDR2 FYEKMQ (reference sequence). V lost 2 bases to trimming and J lost 4 bases; unmatched junction nucleotides: 5. This CDR3 is built from 15 residues. CDR3 sequence reads: CASSLRQGKNQPQHF. The CDR3 DNA reads as TGTGCCAGCAGCTTAAGACAGGGAAAGAATCAGCCCCAGCATTTT.

The gene calls are TRBV6-2 or TRBV6-3 and TRBJ1-1; a weak D match, TRBD1 (6 bases). The CDR3 runs 16 residues. Looked up from germline, CDR1 is MNHEY and CDR2 is SVGEGT. The ends were cut back, 0 bases at V and 0 bases at J, with 11 bases in the middle. The chain's CDR3 is CASSYSRTDLNTEAFF. DNA of the CDR3: TGTGCCAGCAGTTACTCTAGGACAGATTTGAACACTGAAGCTTTCTTT.

This rearrangement joins TRBV9 to TRBJ1-3; D call uncertain. In germline, CDR1 is SGDLS, CDR2 YYNGEE. The CDR3 totals 13 residues. V lost 3 bases and J 0 bases, leaving 4 bases between the germline ends. CDR3: CASSELSGNTIYF. The CDR3 DNA sequence: TGTGCCAGCAGCGAACTCTCTGGAAACACCATATATTTT.

The V gene is TRBV27, the J gene TRBJ2-7; 9 bases are shared with TRBD1. The CDR3 has 13 residues. Germline assignment: CDR1 MNHEY and CDR2 SMNVEV (reference sequence). The V segment lost 5 bases and the J segment 7 bases; nucleotides outside the gene matches: 6. The CDR3 DNA is TGTGCCAGCAGTGTACTGACAGGGGGGGAGCAGTACTTC. This codes for CASSVLTGGEQYF.

The CDR3 here is CASSVAGGGQPQHF. For the CDR3, the DNA is TGTGCCAGCAGCGTAGCAGGGGGAGGACAGCCCCAGCATTTT. This chain links TRBV9 with TRBJ1-5, with TRBD1 matching over 7 bases. Germline V gene data show CDR1 as SGDLS and CDR2 as YYNGEE. This CDR3 has 14 amino acids. Trimming at V came to 0 bases and at J to 7 bases, leaving 4 bases not matched to a gene.

This clone was observed a single time. CDR3 bases: TGCGCCAGCAGCATCGGGACTAGCGGCTACGAGCAGTACTTC. Its protein product is CASSIGTSGYEQYF. The chain links TRBV5-1 to TRBJ2-7; TRBD2 matches at 11 bases. The length of the CDR3 is 14 residues. The ends lost 4 bases at V and 3 bases at J; junction bases unmatched: 3. Germline V CDR1 and CDR2: SGHRS, YFSETQ.

The rearrangement links TRBV6-5 to TRBJ1-3; 7 bases agree with TRBD1. CDR3 length: 14 amino acids. CDR1 MNHEY and CDR2 SVGAGI come from the germline V gene. After removal of 6 bases from V and 4 bases from J, the junction contained 6 bases not matched to a gene. The CDR3 DNA sequence: TGTGCCAGCAGACCGACAGGGACGGGAAACACCATATATTTT. Its protein product is CASRPTGTGNTIYF.

The V gene is TRBV10-2, the J gene TRBJ2-1, with 9 nucleotides matching TRBD2. Losses at the gene ends were 8 bases for V and 10 bases for J; bases not matched to a gene: 12. Germline CDR1 reads WSHSY; CDR2 reads SAAADI. This CDR3 has 14 residues. The CDR3 DNA reads as TGCGCCAGCCGTTACGCGGGAGGGCAGGGAGAGCAGTTCTTC. It translates to CASRYAGGQGEQFF.

The chain employs TRBV10-3 and TRBJ1-1; no firm D call. V was pared by 6 bases and J by 2 bases, with 4 bases between. Germline V gene sequence: CDR1 ENHRY, CDR2 SYGVKD. This CDR3 comprises 11 residues. CDR3 sequence (DNA): TGTGCCATCAGGAGAAACACTGAAGCTTTCTTT. Translating gives CAIRRNTEAFF.

The rearrangement uses TRBV10-3 and TRBJ1-1; 7 bases line up with TRBD1. The V segment lost 6 bases and the J segment 4 bases; nucleotides outside the gene matches: 5. This CDR3 contains 13 residues. Germline V CDR1 and CDR2: ENHRY, SYGVKD. As DNA, the CDR3 is TGTGCCATCAGAGCCCAGGGGGGCACTGAAGCTTTCTTT. Amino acid sequence: CAIRAQGGTEAFF.

The chain uses TRBV24-1 and TRBJ2-3, with TRBD1 matching over 7 bases. The CDR3 runs 16 residues. Germline V gene data show CDR1 as KGHDR and CDR2 as SFDVKD. J was trimmed by 3 bases and V by 7 bases; bases with no gene match: 12. This CDR3 is CATSPTDRVGTDTQYF. DNA of the CDR3: TGTGCCACCAGCCCAACCGACAGGGTCGGGACAGATACGCAGTATTTT.

The genes are TRBV13 and TRBJ1-2; tentatively, D is TRBD1 (5 bases). Germline CDR1 reads PRHDT; CDR2 reads FYEKMQ (reference sequence). V was clipped by 5 bases and J by 7 bases, with 11 bases between them. The length of the CDR3 is 12 residues. CDR3 sequence: CASSQAGGGYTF. CDR3 bases: TGTGCCAGCAGCCAAGCCGGGGGTGGCTACACCTTC.

The genes are TRBV7-9 and TRBJ2-1; 8 bases match TRBD2. The CDR3 contains 15 residues. CDR1 is SEHNR, CDR2 FQNEAQ, per germline (reference sequence). V dropped 6 bases and J dropped 6; count of bases not matched to a gene: 10. Written as DNA, the CDR3 is TGTGCCAGCAGGTTCACCGGGGGGGCTCGCAATGAGCAGTTCTTC. Amino acids: CASRFTGGARNEQFF.

The chain recombines TRBV4-1 with TRBJ2-7; 8 positions match TRBD1. The CDR3 covers 15 residues. V trimming: 4 bases; J trimming: 3 bases; junction bases outside the gene matches: 8. The germline gives CDR1 MGHRA, CDR2 YSYEKL. The CDR3 bases are TGCGCCAGCAGCCGAGGACAGGGCCATCGCTACGAGCAGTACTTC. This codes for CASSRGQGHRYEQYF.

The chain links TRBV20-1 to TRBJ1-1; possible D gene TRBD1, 5 bases. Trimming removed 3 bases at V and 4 bases at J, with 18 bases between. The germline V gene has CDR1 DFQATT and CDR2 SNEGSKA (reference sequence). The CDR3 is made up of 15 amino acids. Here the CDR3 reads CSASPLGDSPTEAFF. CDR3 DNA: TGCAGTGCTAGTCCCCTCGGCGACAGTCCCACTGAAGCTTTCTTT.

The chain couples TRBV27 to TRBJ1-2, with TRBD1 identical over 7 bases. Trimming cost V 5 bases and J 1 base; bases outside gene matches: 7. The CDR3 loop spans 15 amino acids. Germline-derived CDR1 and CDR2 are MNHEY and SMNVEV (reference sequence). CDR3 region: CASSTTTGNNYGYTF. The CDR3 region has the DNA TGTGCCAGCAGTACCACGACAGGGAATAACTATGGCTACACCTTC.

The chain has TRBV5-6 and TRBJ1-1; D is ambiguous. Trimming shortened V by 4 bases and J by 1 base, and 11 bases separated the two germline ends. The CDR3 consists of 14 residues. Germline V gene sequence: CDR1 SGHDT, CDR2 YYEEEE. The CDR3 region is CASSPLTENTEAFF. CDR3 bases: TGTGCCAGCAGCCCATTAACAGAGAACACTGAAGCTTTCTTT.

This chain connects TRBV9 to TRBJ1-1, with D hard to call. The V gene lost 0 bases and the J gene lost 6 bases, with 9 bases spanning the gap. The germline gives CDR1 SGDLS, CDR2 YYNGEE. The CDR3 runs 13 residues. This chain's CDR3 is CASSVGHGAEAFF. Written as DNA, the CDR3 is TGTGCCAGCAGCGTAGGGCACGGGGCTGAAGCTTTCTTT. Variable domain in full (rest from reference TRBV9 and TRBJ1-1): DSGVTQTPKHLITATGQRVTLRCSPRSGDLSVYWYQQSLDQGLQFLIQYYNGEERAKGNILERFSAQQFPDLHSELNLSSLELGDSALYFCASSVGHGAEAFFGQGTRLTVV.

This sequence joins TRBV4-1 and TRBJ1-6; D unresolved. Trimming removed 3 bases from V and 0 bases from J, with 9 bases in between. Germline CDR1 MGHRA, CDR2 YSYEKL. CDR3 length: 16 amino acids. CDR3 protein: CASSQTQSSYNSPLHF. CDR3 DNA: TGCGCCAGCAGCCAGACACAGAGCTCCTATAATTCACCCCTCCACTTT.